This is a list of T cell receptor beta chains from one sample in a study of CD8 T cells in Susac syndrome. TCRdb processed the immunoSEQ multiplex PCR reads anew with MiXCR; each CDR3 protein has one entry. This table holds about 300,000 distinct CDR3 sequences, about 89% found once. Sequencing was carried out using CD8+ T cells from PBMCs. The receptors shown here come from a human donor with multiple sclerosis. Each CDR3 is given with its conserved first and last residue. Fields, in order: J gene, V gene, D gene, clone size, CDR3 DNA, CDR3 protein. D genes are given only for firm matches. Clone size is shown for a subset of rows, as once, few, many or a class of expanded clone.

TRBJ2-3 | TRBV27 | TRBD2 | - | TGTGCCAGCAGTTTAGGGGAAGCGGGGCGCACAGATACGCAGTATTTT | CASSLGEAGRTDTQYF
TRBJ2-1 | TRBV29-1 | - | - | TGCAGCGTTGTCTTAGCCTCCTACTACAATGAGCAGTTCTTC | CSVVLASYYNEQFF
TRBJ1-2 | TRBV4-1 | - | once | TGCGCCAGCAGCCAAGACCCGGCCGGGGATGGCTACACCTTC | CASSQDPAGDGYTF
TRBJ2-7 | TRBV27 | - | few | TGTGCCAGCAGTTTCTCATCCTCCAACGAGCAGTACTTC | CASSFSSSNEQYF
TRBJ2-3 | TRBV3-1 | TRBD2 | - | TGTGCCAGCAGCCAAGCCCGAGAGGGACTAGCGGGATTTACGCAGTATTTT | CASSQAREGLAGFTQYF
TRBJ1-2 | TRBV20-1 | - | - | TGCAGTGCTAGAGATATGAGACCTTATGGCTACACCTTC | CSARDMRPYGYTF
TRBJ1-1 | TRBV5-4 | TRBD1 | - | TGTGCCAGCGGTTTGACAGGGAGCACTGAAGCTTTCTTT | CASGLTGSTEAFF
TRBJ2-1 | TRBV4-1 | - | - | TGCGCCAGCAGCCAAGATCTTAGTGAGCAGTTCTTC | CASSQDLSEQFF
TRBJ1-1 | TRBV11-2 | - | - | TGTGCCAGCAGTTTCGGATTGAACACTGAAGCTTTCTTT | CASSFGLNTEAFF
TRBJ2-7 | TRBV19 | - | - | TGTGCCAGTAGTATTGGTCTAGGGGCCTACGAGCAGTACTTC | CASSIGLGAYEQYF
TRBJ1-5 | TRBV2 | TRBD1 | - | TGTGCCAGCAGGGCCGGGACAGGGCGAGATTTTAGCAATCAGCCCCAGCATTTT | CASRAGTGRDFSNQPQHF
TRBJ2-3 | TRBV29-1 | TRBD2 | - | TGCAGCGTTGTTGCGGGAGACGCAGATACGCAGTATTTT | CSVVAGDADTQYF
TRBJ1-3 | TRBV2 | TRBD1 | - | TGTGCCAGCAGTGGGACAGGGACCTCTGGAAACACCATATATTTT | CASSGTGTSGNTIYF
TRBJ2-1 | TRBV20-1 | TRBD1 | - | TGCAGTGCTAGAGGGGGACAGTTAGTTTACAATGAGCAGTTCTTC | CSARGGQLVYNEQFF
TRBJ2-7 | TRBV11-3 | - | few | TGTGCCAGCAGCTCGAGGGGTCTCCTAGTGCAGTACGAGCAGTACTTC | CASSSRGLLVQYEQYF
TRBJ1-5 | TRBV12-5 | - | - | TGTGCTAGTGGTCTACCCCCCGGGACACCCTGGGGCAATCAGCCCCAGCATTTT | CASGLPPGTPWGNQPQHF
TRBJ2-5 | TRBV7-2 | - | - | TGTGCCAGCAGCTCCTTGGGGGTCGGCCTCCAAGAGACCCAGTACTTC | CASSSLGVGLQETQYF
TRBJ2-1 | TRBV30 | - | - | TGTGCCTGGAGGAGGGCGGCTTTCTGGGAGCAGTTCTTC | CAWRRAAFWEQFF
TRBJ2-7 | TRBV7-2 | TRBD2 | - | TGTGCCAGCAGCTCGGGACTAGCGGGAGTGGCGTACGAGCAGTACTTC | CASSSGLAGVAYEQYF
TRBJ1-6 | TRBV3-1 | - | - | TGTGCCAGCAGCCAAGGGAGGGATGATGATAATTCACCCCTCCACTTT | CASSQGRDDDNSPLHF
TRBJ2-7 | TRBV7-9 | - | - | TGTGCCAGCAGCCCCGGGACAGACGGGAGCGGGAGCTGGTACGAGCAGTACTTC | CASSPGTDGSGSWYEQYF
TRBJ1-1 | TRBV6-2/TRBV6-3 | TRBD1 | - | TGTGCCAGCAGTTACTCGGACAGGCTGGCTGAAGCTTTCTTT | CASSYSDRLAEAFF
TRBJ1-2 | TRBV2 | - | few | TGTGCCAGCAGTGTTCTTATCTATGGCTACACCTTC | CASSVLIYGYTF
TRBJ2-2 | TRBV9 | TRBD2 | - | TGTGCCAGCAGCGGTAATCGGCGGGAGGGAAACACCGGGGAGCTGTTTTTT | CASSGNRREGNTGELFF
TRBJ2-7 | TRBV28 | - | - | TGTGCCAGCAGGGCGGGGGCCACAGGGGCTAGACCCTACTACGAGCAGTACTTC | CASRAGATGARPYYEQYF
TRBJ2-1 | TRBV19 | TRBD2 | - | TGTGCCAGTAGTACGGGACTAGCCGTCAATGAGCAGTTCTTC | CASSTGLAVNEQFF
TRBJ2-2 | TRBV13 | - | - | TGTGCCAGCAGCTCCGCGCCGGGGGAGTACACCGGGGAGCTGTTTTTT | CASSSAPGEYTGELFF
TRBJ2-3 | TRBV11-2 | - | - | TGTGCCAGCAGCTTTTTCCAGTTCTCTAGCACAGATACGCAGTATTTT | CASSFFQFSSTDTQYF
TRBJ2-1 | TRBV19 | TRBD1 | - | TGTGCCAGTTCCTTACAGGGGTATGTGGGTGAGCAGTTCTTC | CASSLQGYVGEQFF